These 3 T cell receptor beta chains share one sample of origin, sequenced in a study of cytomegalovirus exposure and HLA in healthy donors. Sequenced by immunoSEQ multiplex PCR; TCRdb stores in-frame clones only, minus some. The repertoire includes 100,000 or so clones, approximately 95% of them detected once, and roughly 0.82% sits in the top ten. Sequenced material: PBMCs. All receptors derive from a woman aged 18 to 35 in good health and CMV-seronegative.

The V and J genes are TRBV18 and TRBJ2-7; 9 nucleotides align to TRBD1. J was trimmed by 6 bases and V by 2 bases; bases with no gene match: 8. This CDR3 is built from 15 residues. From germline, CDR1 is KGHSH and CDR2 LQKENI. Here the CDR3 reads CASSPGGTGSGEQYF. In DNA, the CDR3 is TGTGCCAGCTCACCAGGAGGGACAGGGAGTGGCGAGCAGTACTTC.

The chain links TRBV30 to TRBJ1-4; no clear D. Trimming left V 0 bases short and J 0 bases short, with 8 bases between. The CDR3 is made up of 15 amino acids. Germline CDR1 reads GTSNPN; CDR2 reads SVGIG (reference sequence). CDR3 region: CAWSVYIATNEKLFF. Written as DNA, the CDR3 is TGTGCCTGGAGTGTATATATTGCAACTAATGAAAAACTGTTTTTT.

V is TRBV19 and J is TRBJ2-7; TRBD2 matches at 7 bases. Germline V lookup: CDR1 LNHDA, CDR2 SQIVND (reference sequence). The junction had 8 bases not matched to a gene; V was cut back by 9 bases and J by 3 bases. CDR3 length: 13 amino acids. CDR3 DNA: TGTGCCAGCGGATGGGCTAGCGGCTACGAGCAGTACTTC. It translates to CASGWASGYEQYF.